Listed below are T cell receptor beta chains from one sample, sequenced in a study of post-analysis software for immune sequencing data. One entry per CDR3 protein results from TCRdb running MiXCR on the PCR reads. The sample has roughly 600,000 distinct CDR3 sequences, 44% seen once. The sequencing input was blood. These receptors were taken from a girl aged 5-17 years with multiple sclerosis. Each CDR3 is given with its conserved first and last residue. D genes are given only for firm matches. Expanded clones get a size class; other rows say once, few or many, or leave the size out.

v_call,j_call,d_call,clone_size,cdr3_aa,cdr3_nt
TRBV7-9,TRBJ2-4,TRBD1,NA,CASRMDRGANIQYF,TGTGCCAGCAGAATGGACAGGGGCGCTAACATTCAGTACTTC
TRBV3-1,TRBJ2-3,NA,NA,CASSHSGASTDTQYF,TGCGCCAGCAGCCACTCGGGGGCCAGCACAGATACGCAGTATTTT
TRBV27,TRBJ1-2,NA,NA,CASTPAGNYGYTF,TGTGCCAGCACCCCGGCAGGGAACTATGGCTACACCTTC
TRBV7-3,TRBJ2-3,NA,NA,CASAGKTGTDTQYF,TGTGCCAGCGCGGGGAAAACTGGCACAGATACGCAGTATTTT
TRBV15,TRBJ2-1,NA,NA,CATSSSIREWDGIYNEQFF,TGTGCCACCAGCAGCTCGATTAGGGAATGGGACGGAATCTACAATGAGCAGTTCTTC
TRBV20-1,TRBJ2-3,NA,few,CSASWGGGGVQYF,TGCAGTGCTTCATGGGGCGGGGGCGGAGTGCAGTATTTT
TRBV5-1,TRBJ1-1,NA,NA,CASFGGGGNTEAFF,TGCGCCAGCTTCGGTGGTGGGGGGAACACTGAAGCTTTCTTT
TRBV4-1,TRBJ2-5,NA,few,CASSLDYSIYVGETQYF,TGCGCCAGCAGCTTGGACTACTCGATTTATGTTGGAGAGACCCAGTACTTC
TRBV18,TRBJ1-2,NA,NA,CASSPVPGASGSYTF,TGTGCCAGCTCACCAGTACCGGGAGCCTCAGGGAGCTACACCTTC
TRBV5-1,TRBJ2-7,TRBD1,NA,CASSGAGTGVNYEQYF,TGCGCCAGCAGCGGCGCCGGGACAGGGGTTAACTACGAGCAGTACTTC
TRBV24-1,TRBJ2-5,NA,NA,CATSDFRCGHTKETQYF,TGTGCCACCAGTGATTTCCGATGCGGACACACCAAAGAGACCCAGTACTTC
TRBV20-1,TRBJ1-2,NA,NA,CSARGVGVWANYGYTF,TGCAGTGCTAGGGGGGTAGGGGTATGGGCTAACTATGGCTACACCTTC
TRBV12-3/TRBV12-4,TRBJ2-3,NA,NA,CASQGDPKQYF,TGTGCCAGCCAAGGGGACCCGAAGCAGTATTTT
TRBV12-3/TRBV12-4,TRBJ2-5,TRBD1,few,CASSWKTGGGETQYF,TGTGCCAGCAGTTGGAAGACAGGGGGGGGAGAGACCCAGTACTTC
TRBV7-9,TRBJ1-2,NA,many,CASSYGYGYTF,TGTGCCAGCAGTTACGGCTATGGCTACACCTTC
TRBV20-1,TRBJ1-1,NA,NA,CSAYGPRDTEAFF,TGCAGTGCATATGGCCCCAGGGACACTGAAGCTTTCTTT
TRBV24-1,TRBJ2-1,NA,NA,CATSEQGLGEQFF,TGTGCCACCAGTGAGCAGGGGTTAGGTGAGCAGTTCTTC
TRBV6-6,TRBJ2-3,TRBD1,once,CASSGDRAFTDTQYF,TGTGCCAGCAGTGGGGACAGGGCTTTCACAGATACGCAGTATTTT
TRBV7-9,TRBJ1-1,NA,NA,CASPGPLEAFF,TGTGCCAGCCCGGGCCCCCTTGAAGCTTTCTTT
TRBV3-1,TRBJ2-3,NA,NA,CASSRDTGTISTDTQYF,TGTGCCAGCAGCCGAGACACCGGGACGATTAGCACAGATACGCAGTATTTT
TRBV12-3/TRBV12-4,TRBJ2-7,NA,few,CASSVDRLEQYF,TGTGCCAGCAGTGTGGACCGCCTCGAGCAGTACTTC
TRBV6-6,TRBJ2-6,NA,NA,CASGSPPGANVLTF,TGTGCCAGCGGGAGTCCACCTGGGGCCAACGTCCTGACTTTC
TRBV12-3/TRBV12-4,TRBJ1-1,NA,NA,CASSLTKSEAFF,TGTGCCAGCAGTTTGACAAAATCTGAAGCTTTCTTT
TRBV4-1,TRBJ2-1,TRBD2,NA,CASSQTGLASNEQFF,TGCGCCAGCAGCCAGACGGGACTAGCGAGCAATGAGCAGTTCTTC
TRBV12-5,TRBJ2-1,NA,few,CASGSTGKQFF,TGTGCTAGTGGTTCAACAGGGAAGCAGTTCTTC
TRBV6-6,TRBJ2-7,TRBD1,NA,CASSNLRQGARNEQYF,TGTGCCAGCAGTAACCTCAGACAGGGGGCAAGGAATGAGCAGTACTTC
TRBV12-5,TRBJ2-4,NA,NA,CASGLNRVLAKNIQYF,TGTGCTAGTGGTTTGAACAGGGTACTAGCCAAAAACATTCAGTACTTC
TRBV5-1,TRBJ2-4,NA,NA,CASSLGATKNIQYF,TGCGCCAGCAGCTTGGGGGCCACCAAAAACATTCAGTACTTC
TRBV9,TRBJ1-4,NA,few,CASSGGGAATNEKLFF,TGTGCCAGCAGCGGGGGAGGGGCTGCAACTAATGAAAAACTGTTTTTT
TRBV5-1,TRBJ2-1,TRBD2,NA,CAGSLGASGVYNEQFF,TGCGCCGGCAGCTTGGGGGCTAGCGGGGTGTACAATGAGCAGTTCTTC
TRBV5-1,TRBJ1-4,NA,few,CASSFRGGREKLFF,TGCGCCAGCAGCTTTCGGGGTGGACGTGAAAAACTGTTTTTT
TRBV6-4,TRBJ2-1,NA,many,CASSDSEEGEQFF,TGTGCCAGCAGTGACTCGGAAGAAGGCGAGCAGTTCTTC
TRBV12-3/TRBV12-4,TRBJ2-7,TRBD2,NA,CASSLRTSLAGGKGTYEQYF,TGTGCCAGCAGTTTGAGGACATCCTTAGCGGGAGGTAAGGGGACCTACGAGCAGTACTTC
TRBV7-9,TRBJ1-2,NA,few,CASSLAGSSGYTF,TGTGCCAGCAGCTTAGCGGGTTCTTCTGGCTACACCTTC
TRBV14,TRBJ2-1,NA,NA,CASSQWSGQPDNEQFF,TGTGCCAGCAGCCAATGGTCGGGACAACCAGACAATGAGCAGTTCTTC
TRBV6-6,TRBJ2-1,NA,NA,CASRLASSYNEQFF,TGTGCCAGCAGGCTGGCGAGCTCCTACAATGAGCAGTTCTTC
TRBV7-3,TRBJ2-3,NA,few,CASSLIGPTDTQYF,TGTGCCAGCAGCTTAATCGGGCCCACAGATACGCAGTATTTT
TRBV9,TRBJ2-2,NA,NA,CASSPEGGTGELFF,TGTGCCAGCAGCCCCGAAGGGGGGACCGGGGAGCTGTTTTTT
TRBV27,TRBJ2-1,TRBD1,few,CASSRQGGKNEQFF,TGTGCCAGCAGTCGACAGGGGGGAAAAAATGAGCAGTTCTTC
TRBV2,TRBJ2-1,TRBD2,NA,CASSEAPSGSVYEQFF,TGTGCCAGCAGTGAAGCGCCTAGCGGGAGCGTCTATGAGCAGTTCTTC
TRBV12-3/TRBV12-4,TRBJ2-3,TRBD2,NA,CASSSARSSGEGTDTQYF,TGTGCCAGCAGTTCCGCCCGCTCTAGCGGAGAAGGCACAGATACGCAGTATTTT
TRBV12-3/TRBV12-4,TRBJ2-7,TRBD2,few,CASRTSGNAEQYF,TGTGCCAGCCGTACTAGCGGGAACGCCGAGCAGTACTTC
TRBV4-2,TRBJ2-3,TRBD2,NA,CASSQGVGGATDTQYF,TGTGCCAGCAGCCAAGGGGTCGGGGGGGCCACAGATACGCAGTATTTT
TRBV6-5,TRBJ2-1,TRBD2,few,CASSPTSGGVNEQFF,TGTGCCAGCAGCCCTACTAGCGGGGGGGTCAATGAGCAGTTCTTC
TRBV3-1,TRBJ2-1,TRBD1,NA,CASSRMAGGYNEQFF,TGTGCCAGCAGCCGAATGGCAGGGGGCTACAATGAGCAGTTCTTC
TRBV29-1,TRBJ1-2,NA,few,CSVGEGYTNYGYTF,TGCAGCGTTGGAGAGGGATACACGAACTATGGCTACACCTTC
TRBV3-1,TRBJ1-1,NA,once,CASSQDQTSEAFF,TGTGCCAGCAGCCAAGATCAGACATCTGAAGCTTTCTTT
TRBV29-1,TRBJ1-1,NA,NA,CSVGRGPNTEAFF,TGCAGCGTTGGGAGGGGCCCGAACACTGAAGCTTTCTTT
TRBV5-6,TRBJ1-1,NA,NA,CASSSQGSEAFF,TGTGCCAGCAGTTCCCAGGGGTCTGAAGCTTTCTTT
TRBV4-1,TRBJ2-1,TRBD2,NA,CASSLAGLSSYNEQFF,TGCGCCAGCAGCCTAGCGGGACTTAGCTCCTACAATGAGCAGTTCTTC
TRBV4-1,TRBJ2-7,TRBD1,NA,CASGPGTVNPYEQYF,TGCGCCAGCGGCCCCGGGACAGTGAATCCCTACGAGCAGTACTTC
TRBV21-1,TRBJ1-2,NA,NA,CTSSKGGSPGGYTF,TGTACCAGCAGCAAAGGTGGGAGCCCGGGTGGCTACACCTTC
TRBV13,TRBJ2-6,NA,NA,CASSSPKPGGANVLTF,TGTGCCAGCAGCTCCCCCAAGCCAGGGGGGGCCAACGTCCTGACTTTC
TRBV9,TRBJ2-3,NA,NA,CASSPLNRDTQYF,TGTGCCAGCAGCCCCTTAAACAGAGATACGCAGTATTTT